This T cell receptor beta chain was profiled in a study of T cell clones after liver transplantation. About the study: Post-transplant blood was tracked for graft-donor-reactive T cell clones identified in a pre-transplant mixed lymphocyte reaction. Pre-transplant mixed lymphocyte reactions yielded third-party-reactive TCRbeta sequences as comparators for graft-donor-reactive sequences.

CDR3 size: 16 residues. Germline values: CDR1 SGHTS, CDR2 YDEGEE. The study's findings and limits: Compared with third party-reactive sequences, donor-reactive ones declined more, independent of withdrawal success.

In regard to this clone: Its antigen is still unknown. The germline gene is not matched at one end of the junction; a read error may be the cause.

Sequenced by immunoSEQ multiplex PCR; TCRdb stores in-frame clones only, minus some. There are about 45,000 clones in the sample; roughly 86% occur only once, and roughly 2.5% lies in the top ten. Sorting of unstimulated PBMCs yielded separate CD3+CD4+ and CD3+CD8+ fractions. The J gene is TRBJ1-2, the V gene TRBV5-8; D ambiguous. The receptor was isolated from a human patient who received a liver transplant. Some T cells may trace back to the graft donor. This specimen was CD4+ T cells from blood, taken 24 months after liver transplant. CDR3 DNA: TGCGCCAGCAGCCAAGACATCATCCCTGGAAACTATGGCTACACCTTC. This sequence encodes CASSQDIIPGNYGYTF.